What follows are 30 T cell receptor beta chains derived from one specimen sequenced in a study of blood T cells in healthy people across ages (dated by TCRdb to the mid-2010s). Library preparation was by 5' RACE. The sequencing machine was an Illumina HiSeq 2500. The second PCR ran for about 6 to 12 cycles and used a J-beta primer mix along with a sample-barcoded 5' primer. TCRdb reanalyzed the raw reads on its own, using fastp at Q25 for trimming and MiXCR for clone calling, and kept in-frame beta chains. Each entry merges the rows of one CDR3 protein and shows their most common DNA and genes. This sample holds roughly 1.4 million distinct CDR3 sequences; approximately 59% were observed only once. Over 5% of the sample is in the top ten clones. The sample taken for sequencing was blood. These receptors all stem from a man in his late teens or twenties in good health.

A few counts support this clonotype. The V and J genes are TRBV4-3 and TRBJ1-5; no reliable D call. V lost 1 base and J lost 1, with 11 bases in between. Germline CDR1 and CDR2: LGHNA and YSLEER. The CDR3 is made up of 16 amino acids. In DNA, the CDR3 is TGCGCCAGCAGCCAAGGCCCGGACGGAAGCAATCAGCCCCAGCATTTT. It codes for CASSQGPDGSNQPQHF.

This rearrangement joins TRBV5-1 to TRBJ2-1, with TRBD1 identical over 10 bases. The CDR3 totals 17 residues. CDR1 is SGHRS and CDR2 is YFSETQ in the germline V gene. With 4 bases clipped from V and 2 bases from J, the junction kept 9 bases outside the gene matches. CDR3 in DNA: TGCGCCAGCAGCGAAAGACAGGGGGCGACGCCCTACAATGAGCAGTTCTTC. As protein: CASSERQGATPYNEQFF.

The chain carries TRBV28 and TRBJ2-7; D gene unclear. V lost 1 base and J 5 bases, leaving 9 bases between the germline ends. In germline, CDR1 is MDHEN, CDR2 SYDVKM. The CDR3 contains 13 residues. The CDR3 DNA sequence: TGTGCCAGCAGTTTATTGGGGATCAACGAGCAGTACTTC. It yields the protein CASSLLGINEQYF.

This chain joins TRBV27 and TRBJ2-1; D is possibly TRBD1 (7 bases). The CDR3 has 13 amino acids. Trimming stripped 8 bases from V and 4 bases from J, with 12 bases between. CDR1 and CDR2 from the germline V gene are MNHEY and SMNVEV (reference sequence). In nucleotides, the CDR3 is TGTGCCAGCGCGCGGGGACAGTACAATGAGCAGTTCTTC. Translating gives CASARGQYNEQFF.

This chain connects TRBV6-2 or TRBV6-3 to TRBJ2-5; TRBD1 aligns across 7 bases. The CDR3 is 16 residues long. V dropped 0 bases and J dropped 11; count of bases not matched to a gene: 15. Germline-derived CDR1 and CDR2 are MNHEY and SVGEGT. CDR3 coding DNA: TGTGCCAGCAGTTACTCAGGGGACAGCCTCGTCAGGGAGCAGTACTTC. Protein sequence: CASSYSGDSLVREQYF.

This clonotype has only a few counts. V gene TRBV7-9 combines with J gene TRBJ2-2; no definite D call. Trimming took 2 bases from V and 8 from J, leaving 3 bases between them. The CDR3 totals 11 residues. Looked up from germline, CDR1 is SEHNR and CDR2 is FQNEAQ (reference sequence). The CDR3 reads CASSLRGELFF. The CDR3 bases are TGTGCCAGCAGCTTAAGGGGGGAGCTGTTTTTT.

This CDR3 reads CASSLDLGRVLYGYTF. The CDR3 region has the DNA TGTGCCAGCAGCTTAGACCTCGGCAGGGTCCTCTATGGCTACACCTTC. The chain uses TRBV7-2 and TRBJ1-2, with D possibly being TRBD1 (5 bases). Trimming removed 1 base from V and 4 bases from J, with 16 bases in between. There are 16 residues in the CDR3. Germline V CDR1 and CDR2: SGHTA, FQGNSA. The full variable domain, in which reference TRBV7-2 and TRBJ1-2 provide the parts outside the CDR3, is GAGVSQSPSNKVTEKGKDVELRCDPISGHTALYWYRQSLGQGLEFLIYFQGNSAPDKSGLPSDRFSAERTGGSVSTLTIQRTQQEDSAVYLCASSLDLGRVLYGYTFGSGTRLTVV.

The chain is built from TRBV19 and TRBJ2-1; 7 bases match TRBD1. CDR1 and CDR2 from the germline V gene are LNHDA and SQIVND (reference sequence). This CDR3 region has 13 residues. V dropped 4 bases and J dropped 9; count of bases not matched to a gene: 6. The CDR3 sequence: CASSSTGAGEQFF. Written as DNA, the CDR3 is TGTGCCAGTAGTAGCACAGGGGCTGGTGAGCAGTTCTTC.

The chain is built from TRBV11-1 and TRBJ2-3, with D unclear. Germline values: CDR1 SGHAT, CDR2 FQDESV (reference sequence). The V end lost 2 bases, the J end lost 4 bases, and 10 bases lay between the germline ends. This CDR3 is built from 14 residues. The CDR3 reads CASSLNPGPDTQYF. CDR3 DNA sequence: TGTGCCAGCAGCTTAAATCCAGGCCCAGATACGCAGTATTTT.

This clonotype has only a few counts. The genes are TRBV13 and TRBJ2-5; possibly TRBD1 for D (5 bases). The CDR3 runs 13 residues. Germline CDR1 PRHDT, CDR2 FYEKMQ (reference sequence). V was shortened by 5 bases and J by 5 bases, with 12 bases between the two germline ends. The CDR3 is CASSPGHAETQYF. The CDR3 DNA sequence: TGTGCCAGCAGCCCTGGACATGCCGAGACCCAGTACTTC. Variable domain in full (rest from reference TRBV13 and TRBJ2-5): AAGVIQSPRHLIKEKRETATLKCYPIPRHDTVYWYQQGPGQDPQFLISFYEKMQSDKGSIPDRFSAQQFSDYHSELNMSSLELGDSALYFCASSPGHAETQYFGPGTRLLVL.

The V call is TRBV28, the J call TRBJ1-2, with 7 positions matching TRBD1. V was clipped by 5 bases and J by 4 bases; unmatched bases: 7. Germline V gene sequence: CDR1 MDHEN, CDR2 SYDVKM. The CDR3 length is 14 residues. The CDR3 region has the DNA TGTGCCAGCAGTCCGGGACAGAAGCTCTATGGCTACACCTTC. This sequence encodes CASSPGQKLYGYTF.

This clonotype was counted only a few times. The chain carries TRBV4-2 and TRBJ1-2; D not resolved. This CDR3 has 13 amino acids. Germline CDR1 is LGHNA and CDR2 is YNFKEQ. V was shortened by 1 base and J by 8 bases, with 11 bases between the two germline ends. The CDR3 loop reads CASSQGTPGGYTF. For the CDR3, the DNA is TGTGCCAGCAGCCAAGGCACCCCCGGCGGCTACACCTTC.

This clonotype was recorded once. This sequence joins TRBV6-2 or TRBV6-3 and TRBJ2-7; TRBD1 matches at 9 bases. The CDR3 sequence is 14 residues long. J gave up 3 bases and V 6 bases, and 6 bases lay outside the gene matches. Germline V gives CDR1 MNHEY, CDR2 SVGEGT. In DNA, the CDR3 is TGTGCCAGCAGACACAGGGGGCAGAGCTACGAGCAGTACTTC. Protein product: CASRHRGQSYEQYF.

This clonotype was detected once. V and J are TRBV6-5 and TRBJ2-6, with D possibly being TRBD1 (5 bases). CDR3 length: 15 residues. The V gene lost 3 bases and the J gene lost 3 bases, with 9 bases spanning the gap. CDR1 is MNHEY, CDR2 SVGAGI, per germline. CDR3 loop: CASSYPRGGANVLTF. The CDR3 DNA is TGTGCCAGCAGTTATCCTAGGGGTGGGGCCAACGTCCTGACTTTC.

To note about this clonotype: At one boundary the junction diverges from the germline segment, which might be a read error. This chain links TRBV7-9 with TRBJ2-7; 8 bases are a match to TRBD2. This CDR3 spans 15 amino acids. Looked up from germline, CDR1 is SEHNR and CDR2 is FQNEAQ (reference sequence). This CDR3 is CASAYAGGYSCEQYF. In DNA, the CDR3 is TGTGCCAGCGCCTACGCGGGGGGATACTCCTGCGAGCAGTACTTC.

The chain recombines TRBV7-6 with TRBJ2-3; 8 bases line up with TRBD2. CDR1 SGHVS and CDR2 FNYEAQ come from the germline V gene. The CDR3 contains 17 residues. V trimming: 0 bases; J trimming: 6 bases; junction bases outside the gene matches: 11. DNA for the CDR3: TGTGCCAGCAGCTTAGCCCCCAGCGGGGGTATGGGGGATACGCAGTATTTT. Its translation: CASSLAPSGGMGDTQYF.

The chain couples TRBV7-2 to TRBJ1-2, with 7 bases lining up with TRBD1. The CDR3 runs to 16 residues. Germline loops: CDR1 SGHTA, CDR2 FQGNSA. J lost 4 bases, V lost 1 base, and 9 bases had no gene match. CDR3 in DNA: TGTGCCAGCAGCTTAGTCTCGGGACAGCTCTTCTATGGCTACACCTTC. Its protein is CASSLVSGQLFYGYTF.

V gene TRBV28 combines with J gene TRBJ1-5; D is uncertain. The CDR3 totals 14 residues. The V and J ends lost 4 bases and 3 bases respectively, with 10 bases between them. Looked up from germline, CDR1 is MDHEN and CDR2 is SYDVKM. The CDR3 here is CASSSLAANQPQHF. CDR3 sequence (DNA): TGTGCCAGCAGTTCTCTAGCAGCCAATCAGCCCCAGCATTTT.

V usage is TRBV7-9 and J usage is TRBJ1-5; TRBD1 is a possible D gene (5 bases). The CDR3 consists of 18 residues. With 5 bases removed from V and 0 bases from J, the gap between germline ends came to 20 bases. Germline-derived CDR1 and CDR2 are SEHNR and FQNEAQ (reference sequence). CDR3: CASSPLGEQEYSNQPQHF. Here the CDR3 DNA reads TGTGCCAGCAGCCCACTGGGAGAACAGGAGTATAGCAATCAGCCCCAGCATTTT.

The rearrangement links TRBV6-1 to TRBJ2-3; D possibly corresponds to TRBD2 (6 bases). The CDR3 totals 15 residues. The germline CDR1 and CDR2 sequences are MNHNS and SASEGT. Trimming left V 6 bases short and J 0 bases short, with 13 bases between. The CDR3 protein is CASRNLARSTDTQYF. The CDR3 nucleotides read TGTGCCAGCAGGAATCTAGCGCGTAGCACAGATACGCAGTATTTT.

V is TRBV7-9 and J is TRBJ2-7, with TRBD2 identical over 11 bases. The CDR3 is 16 residues long. V was clipped by 6 bases and J by 7 bases; unmatched bases: 14. The germline V gene encodes CDR1 SEHNR and CDR2 FQNEAQ (reference sequence). In DNA, the CDR3 is TGTGCCAGCAGTACACTACTAGCGGGAGCTGGTAATGAGCAGTACTTC. Translating it yields CASSTLLAGAGNEQYF.

The rearrangement uses TRBV7-9 and TRBJ1-1, with no clear D. Germline-derived CDR1 and CDR2 are SEHNR and FQNEAQ (reference sequence). The CDR3 covers 12 residues. The ends were cut back, 8 bases at V and 1 base at J, with 8 bases in the middle. CDR3 loop: CASLARNTEAFF. The CDR3 DNA reads as TGTGCCAGCTTGGCCAGGAACACTGAAGCTTTCTTT.

J is TRBJ2-5 and V is TRBV30; D could derive from TRBD1 or TRBD2 (5 bases each). The CDR3 runs to 15 residues. Germline CDR1 GTSNPN, CDR2 SVGIG (reference sequence). V lost 2 bases and J lost 1, with 14 bases in between. CDR3 region: CAWSKTRGPQETQYF. CDR3 nucleotides: TGTGCCTGGAGTAAAACACGGGGCCCCCAAGAGACCCAGTACTTC. The full variable domain, its missing parts supplied by reference TRBV30 and TRBJ2-5, is SQTIHQWPATLVQPVGSPLSLECTVEGTSNPNLYWYRQAAGRGLQLLFYSVGIGQISSEVPQNLSASRPQDRQFILSSKKLLLSDSGFYLCAWSKTRGPQETQYFGPGTRLLVL.

This clonotype has a handful of counts. The gene calls are TRBV5-1 and TRBJ2-7; D ambiguous. This CDR3 has 12 residues. Germline-derived CDR1 and CDR2 are SGHRS and YFSETQ. Trimming removed 0 bases at V and 7 bases at J, with 8 bases between. The CDR3 DNA reads TGCGCCAGCAGCTTGGCTCAGAAGGAGCAGTACTTC. It is translated as CASSLAQKEQYF.

This clonotype was detected a few times. DNA of the CDR3: TGTGCCATCATTCCGATCGCGGGGGGGACCCAGTACTTC. Amino acids: CAIIPIAGGTQYF. The chain recombines TRBV10-3 with TRBJ2-5, with TRBD2 identical over 8 bases. The CDR3 sequence is 13 residues long. V lost 7 bases to trimming and J lost 7 bases; unmatched junction nucleotides: 8. CDR1 is ENHRY, CDR2 SYGVKD, per germline.

This clonotype turned up a few times. CDR3 DNA sequence: TGTGCCAGCAGTGACCCAGGCGAGACCCAGTACTTC. Its protein is CASSDPGETQYF. The gene calls are TRBV6-6 and TRBJ2-5; D gene uncertain. Per germline, CDR1 MNHNY and CDR2 SVGAGI (reference sequence). V was trimmed by 5 bases and J by 5 bases, leaving 9 bases between them. This CDR3 is 12 amino acids long.

The J gene is TRBJ2-3, the V gene TRBV9, with 9 bases aligning to TRBD2. The CDR3 covers 17 residues. V lost 3 bases, J lost 6 bases, and 14 bases stayed unmatched. From germline, CDR1 is SGDLS and CDR2 YYNGEE. The CDR3 sequence is CASSAQPLAGYRDTQYF. In DNA, the CDR3 is TGTGCCAGCAGCGCCCAACCCCTAGCGGGATATCGGGATACGCAGTATTTT.

The chain couples TRBV6-1 to TRBJ1-5, with 10 bases fitting TRBD1. This CDR3 region has 17 residues. The J segment lost 2 bases and the V segment lost 5 bases, leaving 9 bases of the junction unmatched. Germline loops: CDR1 MNHNS, CDR2 SASEGT. The CDR3 bases are TGTGCCAGCAGTCCAATGGACAGGGGGGCAGGCAATCAGCCCCAGCATTTT. Amino acids: CASSPMDRGAGNQPQHF.

The rearrangement uses TRBV2 and TRBJ2-1, with 10 bases identical to TRBD2. V shed 2 bases, J shed 4 bases, and the junction held 5 bases outside the gene matches. The CDR3 consists of 16 residues. CDR1 and CDR2 (germline): SNHLY, FYNNEI. The DNA of the CDR3 is TGTGCCAGCAGTGAATTGGCTAGCGGGAGTTACAATGAGCAGTTCTTC. Translated: CASSELASGSYNEQFF.

The V gene is TRBV7-9, the J gene TRBJ1-6; 8 bases are a match to TRBD1. This CDR3 has 15 amino acids. Per germline, CDR1 SEHNR and CDR2 FQNEAQ (reference sequence). V lost 3 bases, J lost 9 bases, and 7 bases stayed unmatched. CDR3 bases: TGTGCCAGCAGCTTGGACAGGGCCAGGGGTTCACCCCTCCACTTT. Translated, it gives CASSLDRARGSPLHF.